One and the same sample provided the 20 T cell receptor beta chains below, sequenced in a study of blood T cell repertoires in COVID-19. Produced via immunoSEQ multiplex PCR; TCRdb's table is partial and in-frame only. The sample carries more than 95,000 clones, around 84% recorded once. The sequenced sample consisted of peripheral blood. The receptor source for this set is a human donor in a cohort sampled during active COVID-19.

J is TRBJ2-7 and V is TRBV5-6; possible D gene TRBD2, 5 bases. Germline-derived CDR1 and CDR2 are SGHDT and YYEEEE. The CDR3 is 13 amino acids. The V end was cut by 6 bases, the J end by 4 bases, with 14 bases between. CDR3 loop: CASNPSRGYEQYF. CDR3 coding DNA: TGTGCCAGCAATCCCTCCCGGGGTTACGAGCAGTACTTC.

The chain links TRBV6-1 to TRBJ1-2; D is ambiguous. CDR1 and CDR2 (germline): MNHNS, SASEGT. The CDR3 covers 14 residues. V gave up 10 bases and J gave up 5 bases, with 20 bases separating them. Here the CDR3 reads CATQRSGGGYGYTF. As DNA, the CDR3 is TGTGCCACCCAAAGGTCAGGCGGAGGGTATGGCTACACCTTC.

This clone was detected only once. The chain combines TRBV27 with TRBJ2-1, with TRBD1 as a possible D gene (6 bases). V lost 5 bases, J lost 2 bases, and 10 bases lay in between. The germline V gene encodes CDR1 MNHEY and CDR2 SMNVEV (reference sequence). The CDR3 extends over 14 amino acids. CDR3: CASSDRSPYNEQFF. The CDR3 DNA is TGTGCCAGCAGTGACAGGTCCCCCTACAATGAGCAGTTCTTC.

As DNA, the CDR3 is TGTGCCAGCAGTTTATACGGTGCAGAAGCTTTCTTT. Amino acids: CASSLYGAEAFF. The chain links TRBV28 to TRBJ1-1; no firm D call. This CDR3 spans 12 amino acids. The ends were cut back, 1 base at V and 8 bases at J, with 8 bases in the middle. Per the germline V gene, CDR1 is MDHEN and CDR2 is SYDVKM.

The chain joins TRBV4-1 to TRBJ1-1; the D is unclear. CDR3 length: 14 amino acids. Between the trimmed V and J ends, which lost 3 bases and 0 bases, there was a span of 8 bases. The germline CDR1 and CDR2 sequences are MGHRA and YSYEKL. This CDR3 is CASSHPPVNTEAFF. The CDR3 bases are TGCGCCAGCAGCCACCCCCCCGTGAACACTGAAGCTTTCTTT.

The chain joins TRBV18 to TRBJ2-3; TRBD2 might be the D (6 bases). Germline CDR1 KGHSH, CDR2 LQKENI. V gave up 6 bases and J gave up 3 bases, with 22 bases separating them. This CDR3 has 17 amino acids. The DNA for the CDR3 is TGTGCCAGCTCCGACCAGGGCGGGGCAATGCGAACAGATACGCAGTATTTT. It specifies CASSDQGGAMRTDTQYF.

This clone has only one observation. The J gene is TRBJ1-4, the V gene TRBV4-1, with D perhaps TRBD1 (5 bases). V gave up 1 base and J gave up 6 bases, with 12 bases separating them. Germline values: CDR1 MGHRA, CDR2 YSYEKL. The CDR3 runs 15 residues. The CDR3 loop reads CASSQGPRGDEKLFF. The CDR3 coding sequence is TGCGCCAGCAGCCAAGGACCTCGGGGGGATGAAAAACTGTTTTTT.

The chain recombines TRBV5-4 with TRBJ1-4; 7 nucleotides align to TRBD1. The germline V gene encodes CDR1 SGHNT and CDR2 YYREEE (reference sequence). The CDR3 is made up of 14 amino acids. Trimming at V came to 4 bases and at J to 7 bases, leaving 7 bases not matched to a gene. CDR3 sequence (DNA): TGTGCCAGCAGCACAACCAGGGGGACTGAAAAACTGTTTTTT. This translates into CASSTTRGTEKLFF.

The rearrangement joins TRBV21-1 to TRBJ2-7; no check of the table's D call, TRBD2, against the DNA was made. TRBV21-1 is designated a pseudogene. The CDR3 is 16 residues long. CDR3 sequence reads: CASSPAGQGRLYEQYF. In DNA form, the CDR3 reads TGTGCCAGCAGCCCAGCGGGGCAGGGCCGACTCTACGAGCAGTACTTC.

The J gene is TRBJ1-2, the V gene TRBV2; a weak D match, TRBD1 (6 bases). This CDR3 has 13 amino acids. Germline-derived CDR1 and CDR2 are SNHLY and FYNNEI. V was pared by 6 bases and J by 4 bases, with 12 bases between. The CDR3 region is CASRETGLYGYTF. The CDR3 DNA is TGTGCCAGCAGAGAGACAGGCCTCTATGGCTACACCTTC.

This clone was counted once. The J gene is TRBJ1-4, the V gene TRBV6-6, with a tentative D call TRBD1 (6 bases). The CDR3 is 13 residues long. V gave up 4 bases and J gave up 7 bases, with 10 bases separating them. CDR1 is MNHNY and CDR2 is SVGAGI in the germline V gene (reference sequence). In DNA form, the CDR3 reads TGTGCCAGCAGTTGGGGCAGGGGTGAAAAACTGTTTTTT. It encodes CASSWGRGEKLFF.

The chain recombines TRBV19 with TRBJ2-2; maybe TRBD1 (6 bases). V was trimmed by 7 bases and J by 7 bases, leaving 16 bases between them. The germline CDR1 and CDR2 sequences are LNHDA and SQIVND (reference sequence). CDR3 length equals 14 residues. Here the CDR3 reads CASKAGVFHGELFF. The DNA of the CDR3 is TGTGCCAGTAAGGCAGGGGTCTTTCACGGGGAGCTGTTTTTT.

In this sample, this clone turned up a few times. The rearrangement links TRBV7-3 to TRBJ1-1, with 7 bases matching TRBD1. Germline V gene sequence: CDR1 SGHTA, CDR2 FQGTGA. The V gene end was trimmed by 4 bases and the J gene end by 1 base; junction bases not matched to a gene: 0. The CDR3 loop spans 13 amino acids. CDR3 DNA sequence: TGTGCCAGCAGCTGGGACAGGAACACTGAAGCTTTCTTT. Translation: CASSWDRNTEAFF. The variable domain in full, completed from reference TRBV7-3 and TRBJ1-1, reads GAGVSQTPSNKVTEKGKYVELRCDPISGHTALYWYRQSLGQGPEFLIYFQGTGAADDSGLPNDRFFAVRPEGSVSTLKIQRTERGDSAVYLCASSWDRNTEAFFGQGTRLTVV.

This clone showed up just once. The gene calls are TRBV19 and TRBJ1-2; D call uncertain. CDR3 length: 12 amino acids. Trimming took 5 bases from V and 4 from J, leaving 8 bases between them. The germline V gene has CDR1 LNHDA and CDR2 SQIVND (reference sequence). The CDR3 DNA follows: TGTGCCAGTAGTTGGGCAGGCTATGGCTACACCTTC. Translation: CASSWAGYGYTF. The full variable domain, completed using reference TRBV19 and TRBJ1-2, is DGGITQSPKYLFRKEGQNVTLSCEQNLNHDAMYWYRQDPGQGLRLIYYSQIVNDFQKGDIAEGYSVSREKKESFPLTVTSAQKNPTAFYLCASSWAGYGYTFGSGTRLTVV.

The chain joins TRBV11-2 to TRBJ2-5, with 14 positions matching TRBD2. The CDR3 is 16 amino acids. Trimming at V came to 0 bases and at J to 4 bases, leaving 1 base not matched to a gene. Germline lookup yields CDR1 SGHAT and CDR2 FQNNGV. The CDR3 region is CASSLETSGGVETQYF. CDR3 in DNA: TGTGCCAGCAGCTTAGAGACTAGCGGGGGGGTAGAGACCCAGTACTTC.

V is TRBV7-6 and J is TRBJ2-5; a weak D match, TRBD2 (7 bases). The CDR3 contains 16 residues. Trimming left V 1 base short and J 4 bases short, with 16 bases between. Germline values: CDR1 SGHVS, CDR2 FNYEAQ. The CDR3 here is CASSLGGGALVETQYF. The CDR3 nucleotides read TGTGCCAGCAGCTTAGGAGGGGGGGCTTTGGTAGAGACCCAGTACTTC.

The rearrangement joins TRBV10-2 to TRBJ2-7; 11 bases line up with TRBD2. This CDR3 has 15 amino acids. V dropped 4 bases and J dropped 2; count of bases not matched to a gene: 4. Germline V gene data show CDR1 as WSHSY and CDR2 as SAAADI. The CDR3 sequence is CASSGIAGGPYEQYF. The CDR3 region has the DNA TGCGCCAGCAGTGGAATAGCGGGGGGGCCCTACGAGCAGTACTTC.

This clone has more than one count but fewer than ten. The gene calls are TRBV12-5 and TRBJ1-5; D call uncertain. V was shortened by 7 bases and J by 0 bases, with 13 bases between the two germline ends. The CDR3 has 15 residues. Germline V gene data show CDR1 as LGHNT and CDR2 as FRNRAP. CDR3 region: CASASGGISNQPQHF. The CDR3 DNA is TGTGCTAGTGCCTCGGGAGGGATTAGCAATCAGCCCCAGCATTTT.

The V gene is TRBV4-1, the J gene TRBJ1-1; possibly TRBD1 for D (6 bases). The CDR3 is made up of 14 amino acids. Trimming left V 0 bases short and J 1 base short, with 6 bases between. CDR1 is MGHRA and CDR2 is YSYEKL in the germline V gene. The CDR3 DNA is TGCGCCAGCAGCCAAGAGGGACAGAACACTGAAGCTTTCTTT. It yields the protein CASSQEGQNTEAFF.

The chain carries TRBV5-1 and TRBJ1-2; 7 nucleotides align to TRBD1. The CDR3 runs to 15 residues. Germline V CDR1 and CDR2: SGHRS, YFSETQ. With V trimmed by 4 bases and J by 5 bases, 11 bases remained unmatched. The chain's CDR3 is CASSPGRGRGYGYTF. The CDR3 DNA reads as TGCGCCAGCAGCCCGGGTCGGGGCAGGGGGTATGGCTACACCTTC.